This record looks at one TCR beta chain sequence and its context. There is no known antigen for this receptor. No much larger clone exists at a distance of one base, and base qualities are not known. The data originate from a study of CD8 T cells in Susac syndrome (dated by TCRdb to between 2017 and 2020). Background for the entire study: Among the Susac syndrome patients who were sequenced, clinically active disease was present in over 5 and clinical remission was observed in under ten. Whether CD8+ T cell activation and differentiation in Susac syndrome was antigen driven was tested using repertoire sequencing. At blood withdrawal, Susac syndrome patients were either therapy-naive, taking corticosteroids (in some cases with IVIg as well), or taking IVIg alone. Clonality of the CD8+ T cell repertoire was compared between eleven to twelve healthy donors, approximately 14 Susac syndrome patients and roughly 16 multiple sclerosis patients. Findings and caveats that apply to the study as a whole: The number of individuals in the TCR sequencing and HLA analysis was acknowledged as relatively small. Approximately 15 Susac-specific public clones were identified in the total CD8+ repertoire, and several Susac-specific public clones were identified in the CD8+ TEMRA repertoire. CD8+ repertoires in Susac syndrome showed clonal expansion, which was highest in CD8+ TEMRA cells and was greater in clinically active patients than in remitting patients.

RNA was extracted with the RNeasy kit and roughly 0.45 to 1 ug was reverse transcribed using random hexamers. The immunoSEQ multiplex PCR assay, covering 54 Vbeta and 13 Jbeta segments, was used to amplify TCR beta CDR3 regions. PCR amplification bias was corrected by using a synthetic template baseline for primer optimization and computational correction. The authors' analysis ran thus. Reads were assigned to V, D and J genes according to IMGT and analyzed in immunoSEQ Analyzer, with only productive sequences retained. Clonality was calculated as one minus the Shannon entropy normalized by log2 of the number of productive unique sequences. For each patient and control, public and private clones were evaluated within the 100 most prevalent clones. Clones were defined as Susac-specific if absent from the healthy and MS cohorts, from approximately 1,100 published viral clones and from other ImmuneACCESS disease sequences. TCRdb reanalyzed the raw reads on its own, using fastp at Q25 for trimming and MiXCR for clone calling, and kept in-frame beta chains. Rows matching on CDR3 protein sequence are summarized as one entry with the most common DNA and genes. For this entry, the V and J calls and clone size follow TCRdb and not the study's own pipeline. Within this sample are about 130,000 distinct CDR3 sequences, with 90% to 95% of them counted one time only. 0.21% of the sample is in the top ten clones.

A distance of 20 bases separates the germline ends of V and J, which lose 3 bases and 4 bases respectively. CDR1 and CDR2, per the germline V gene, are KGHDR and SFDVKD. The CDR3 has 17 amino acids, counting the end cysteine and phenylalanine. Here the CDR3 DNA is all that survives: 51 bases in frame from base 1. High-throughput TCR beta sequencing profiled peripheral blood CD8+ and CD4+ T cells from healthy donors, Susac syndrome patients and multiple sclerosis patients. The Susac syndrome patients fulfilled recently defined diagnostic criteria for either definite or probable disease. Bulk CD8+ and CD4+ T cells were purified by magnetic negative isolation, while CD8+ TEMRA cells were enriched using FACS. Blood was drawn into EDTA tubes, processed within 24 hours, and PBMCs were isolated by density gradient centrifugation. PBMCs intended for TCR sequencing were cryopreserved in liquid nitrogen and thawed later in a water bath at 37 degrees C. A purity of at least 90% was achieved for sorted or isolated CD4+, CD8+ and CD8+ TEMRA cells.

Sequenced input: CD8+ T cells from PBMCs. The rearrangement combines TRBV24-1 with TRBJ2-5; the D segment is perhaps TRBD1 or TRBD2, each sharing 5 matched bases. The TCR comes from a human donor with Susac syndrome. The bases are TGTGCCACCAGTGATGGCCAGTGGGACGACTTTGGAGAGACCCAGTACTTC. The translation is CATSDGQWDDFGETQYF.